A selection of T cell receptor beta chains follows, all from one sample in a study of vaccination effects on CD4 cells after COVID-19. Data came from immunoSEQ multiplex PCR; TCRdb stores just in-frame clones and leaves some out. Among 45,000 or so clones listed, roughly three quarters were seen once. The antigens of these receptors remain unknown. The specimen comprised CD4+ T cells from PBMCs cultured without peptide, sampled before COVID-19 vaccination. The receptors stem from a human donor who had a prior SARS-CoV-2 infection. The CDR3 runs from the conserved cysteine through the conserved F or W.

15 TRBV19 CASSLDRDYQETQYF
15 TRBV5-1 CASSVLSGNTDTQYF
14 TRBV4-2 CASSQQRSEGTQYF
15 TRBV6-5 CASSPGLAIQDTQYF
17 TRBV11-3 CASSSPSGSSVTDTQYF
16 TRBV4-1 CASSQGRQASGNTIYF
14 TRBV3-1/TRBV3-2 CASSPSTGPETQYF
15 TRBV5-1 CASSLALQSQNIQYF
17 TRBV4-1 CASSQLPQEWNNSPLHF
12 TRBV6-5 CATQGNYNEQFF
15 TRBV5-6 CASSLGQGSNQPQHF
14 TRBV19 CASRADRGKNEQFF
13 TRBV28 CASSLASVHTIYF
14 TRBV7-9 CASSLDPAYNEQFF
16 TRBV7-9 CASSPSGQFSGNTIYF
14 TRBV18 CASSPVVSGNTIYF
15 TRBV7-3 CASSFGPGRGSTQYF
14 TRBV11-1 CASSFRGENTEAFF
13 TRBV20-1 CSASDRVGEKLFF
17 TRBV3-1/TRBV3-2 CASSVLGQGARGYGYTF
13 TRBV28 CASSLGGGTEAFF
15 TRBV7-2 CASSQTGLAGFTQYF
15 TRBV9 CASNFGGDTYNEQFF
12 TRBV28 CATHPFRDTQYF
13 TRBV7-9 CASSSQNDRTQYF
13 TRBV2 CASKGLPFHEQYF
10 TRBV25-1 CASSRETQYF
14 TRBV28 CASSTGTGTYEQYF
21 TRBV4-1 CASSQDNPRMGRSSYNSPLHF
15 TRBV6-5 CASSYGLAGTYEQYF
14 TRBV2 CASRYDIGSPEQYF
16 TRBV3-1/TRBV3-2 CASSQGFGGPGNTIYF
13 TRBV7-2 CASSRTQGSEAFF
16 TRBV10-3 CAISGHRGLLTDTQYF
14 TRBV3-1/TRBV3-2 CASSQVGGANVLTF
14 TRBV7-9 CASSLKAGDYEQYF
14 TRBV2 CASSGGITLETQYF
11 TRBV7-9 CASSLFAEQYF
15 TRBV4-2 CASSHLWTGLETQYF
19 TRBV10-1 CASSELTSLYRENTGELFF
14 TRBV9 CASSAGDSGNTIYF
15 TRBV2 CASSAEQGALGTQYF